Listed here are 27 T cell receptor beta chains from one sample, sequenced in a study of cytomegalovirus exposure and HLA in healthy donors. The PCR had 60 Vbeta and 13 Jbeta primers. Assay: immunoSEQ multiplex PCR; the TCRdb copy retains only in-frame clones and omits some. The sample lists about 170,000 clones, 75% to 85% occurring once. The specimen was PBMCs. Every receptor here comes from a female donor in good health and CMV-seronegative.

This clone was seen just once. The chain employs TRBV28 and TRBJ2-2; 13 positions agree with TRBD2. The CDR3 is made up of 16 amino acids. The V segment lost 6 bases and the J segment 7 bases; nucleotides outside the gene matches: 8. Germline assignment: CDR1 MDHEN and CDR2 SYDVKM. The CDR3 bases are TGTGCCAGCAGCCGTACTAGCGGGAGGGCCGGCGGGGAGCTGTTTTTT. This codes for CASSRTSGRAGGELFF.

The gene calls are TRBV7-2 and TRBJ2-5; TRBD2 matches 7 bases. The CDR3 is 16 amino acids. V was pared by 7 bases and J by 2 bases, with 13 bases of the junction left unmatched. Germline lookup yields CDR1 SGHTA and CDR2 FQGNSA. The DNA of the CDR3 is TGTGCCAGCACCTCGTTGGAGCGGGACCCTCAAGAGACCCAGTACTTC. This gives the protein CASTSLERDPQETQYF.

The chain has TRBV6-5 and TRBJ2-5; D unresolved. Per the germline V gene, CDR1 is MNHEY and CDR2 is SVGAGI. V lost 4 bases, J lost 4 bases, and 10 bases lay in between. CDR3 size: 13 residues. The CDR3 nucleotides are TGTGCCAGCAGTTTGCGGTCCCCAGAGACCCAGTACTTC. Protein product: CASSLRSPETQYF.

J is TRBJ2-7 and V is TRBV10-3; 8 bases are shared with TRBD1. The CDR3 extends over 14 amino acids. Germline-derived CDR1 and CDR2 are ENHRY and SYGVKD. J gave up 5 bases and V 4 bases, and 7 bases lay outside the gene matches. CDR3 amino acids: CAISGWTGNNEQYF. The CDR3 DNA is TGTGCCATCAGTGGGTGGACAGGGAACAACGAGCAGTACTTC.

On this clone: Other DNA sequences in the sample encode the same CDR3. The chain combines TRBV9 with TRBJ2-5, with no clear D. The CDR3 totals 13 residues. V was clipped by 0 bases and J by 2 bases, with 5 bases between them. Germline V CDR1 and CDR2: SGDLS, YYNGEE. The CDR3 reads CASSVGLQETQYF. CDR3 sequence (DNA): TGTGCCAGCAGCGTAGGGCTTCAAGAGACCCAGTACTTC.

This chain uses TRBV5-5 with TRBJ2-3; 9 bases are shared with TRBD1. V shed 4 bases and J 0 bases; nucleotides not matched to a gene: 6. Germline V lookup: CDR1 SGHKS, CDR2 YYEKEE (reference sequence). The CDR3 length is 16 residues. CDR3 DNA sequence: TGTGCCAGCAGCCCGATACAGGGGGCGAGCACAGATACGCAGTATTTT. Protein product: CASSPIQGASTDTQYF.

The chain combines TRBV9 with TRBJ1-5, with D maybe TRBD1 (6 bases). Germline CDR1 is SGDLS and CDR2 is YYNGEE. V lost 1 base to trimming and J lost 2 bases, with 10 bases between them. CDR3 length: 15 residues. CDR3 in amino acids: CASSVSGGGNQPQHF. Here the CDR3 DNA reads TGTGCCAGCAGCGTAAGCGGGGGCGGCAATCAGCCCCAGCATTTT.

The chain's CDR3 is CATRDRGVNTEAFF. CDR3 nucleotides: TGTGCCACCCGGGACAGGGGGGTGAACACTGAAGCTTTCTTT. The chain uses TRBV2 and TRBJ1-1; 11 nucleotides match TRBD1. CDR3 size: 14 residues. With 10 bases clipped from V and 0 bases from J, the junction kept 4 bases outside the gene matches. Germline CDR1 reads SNHLY; CDR2 reads FYNNEI.

The chain links TRBV29-1 to TRBJ2-7; D gene ambiguous. The CDR3 has 12 amino acids. Germline CDR1 and CDR2: SQVTM and ANQGSEA. Trimming pared 7 bases from V and 3 bases from J, leaving 13 bases between. This CDR3 reads CSASQTSYEQYF. The CDR3, as DNA: TGCAGCGCCTCCCAAACAAGCTACGAGCAGTACTTC.

Only a few counts were recorded for this clone. The gene calls are TRBV5-1 and TRBJ2-7; 7 bases fit TRBD1. V gave up 3 bases and J gave up 3 bases; unmatched junction bases: 9. The germline V gene has CDR1 SGHRS and CDR2 YFSETQ. The CDR3 contains 15 residues. CDR3 in DNA: TGCGCCAGCAGCTCCCGTGAGGGGGCTTTCTACGAGCAGTACTTC. This encodes CASSSREGAFYEQYF.

This rearrangement joins TRBV19 to TRBJ1-5; a possible D gene is TRBD1 (5 bases). The ends were cut back, 1 base at V and 4 bases at J, with 11 bases in the middle. The CDR3 consists of 15 residues. Per germline, CDR1 LNHDA and CDR2 SQIVND (reference sequence). The chain's CDR3 is CASSIGIQVNQPQHF. The CDR3 region has the DNA TGTGCCAGTAGTATAGGAATACAGGTGAATCAGCCCCAGCATTTT.

This chain connects TRBV18 to TRBJ2-5; a weak D match, TRBD2 (5 bases). Germline loops: CDR1 KGHSH, CDR2 LQKENI. V lost 6 bases, J lost 4 bases, and 18 bases lay in between. The CDR3 has 15 amino acids. CDR3 in amino acids: CASSTTYGVIETQYF. CDR3 DNA: TGTGCCAGCTCCACCACTTACGGGGTCATAGAGACCCAGTACTTC.

This chain links TRBV7-3 with TRBJ2-3; TRBD2 matches at 7 bases. V gave up 5 bases and J gave up 1 base; unmatched junction bases: 9. CDR1 is SGHTA and CDR2 is FQGTGA in the germline V gene. The CDR3 extends over 16 amino acids. Here the CDR3 reads CASSPRGLLGTDTQYF. In nucleotides, the CDR3 is TGTGCCAGCAGCCCAAGGGGACTACTAGGCACAGATACGCAGTATTTT.

The chain employs TRBV5-4 and TRBJ2-3, with TRBD1 identical over 9 bases. V shed 3 bases and J 8 bases; nucleotides not matched to a gene: 4. The germline V gene encodes CDR1 SGHNT and CDR2 YYREEE (reference sequence). The CDR3 runs to 13 residues. In DNA, the CDR3 is TGTGCCAGCAGCTGGACAGGGGTAGGTACGCAGTATTTT. This codes for CASSWTGVGTQYF.

The chain recombines TRBV7-9 with TRBJ1-1; D gene uncertain. V was trimmed by 4 bases and J by 1 base, leaving 4 bases between them. The CDR3 covers 12 residues. In germline, CDR1 is SEHNR, CDR2 FQNEAQ (reference sequence). The CDR3 spells CASSYKNTEAFF. CDR3 bases: TGTGCCAGCAGCTATAAGAACACTGAAGCTTTCTTT.

The chain is built from TRBV7-2 and TRBJ2-1; 8 bases map to TRBD2. CDR1 is SGHTA, CDR2 FQGNSA, per germline. The CDR3 is 15 amino acids. Unmatched junction bases numbered 15, after V lost 5 bases and J lost 12 bases. For the CDR3, the DNA is TGTGCCAGCAGCAGACCCCGCGGGGGGCCGGGGGGGCAGTTCTTC. Translating it yields CASSRPRGGPGGQFF.

The rearrangement uses TRBV25-1 and TRBJ2-7, with D perhaps matching TRBD2 (6 bases). From germline, CDR1 is MGHDK and CDR2 SYGVNS. The V end was cut by 6 bases, the J end by 1 base, with 13 bases between. This CDR3 region has 14 residues. The CDR3 sequence: CASRAGLASYEQYF. In DNA form, the CDR3 reads TGTGCCAGCAGGGCGGGGCTAGCGTCCTACGAGCAGTACTTC.

The chain couples TRBV2 to TRBJ2-7; a possible D gene is TRBD2 (6 bases). CDR1 is SNHLY, CDR2 FYNNEI, per germline. V was pared by 6 bases and J by 6 bases, with 18 bases between. The CDR3 runs 14 residues. CDR3 coding DNA: TGTGCCAGCAGAGCCCTCCTTGGCGGGGTCGAGCAGTACTTC. This codes for CASRALLGGVEQYF.

The V gene is TRBV4-1, the J gene TRBJ1-2; D is unresolved. This CDR3 has 15 amino acids. CDR1 and CDR2 from the germline V gene are MGHRA and YSYEKL. Trimming pared 1 base from V and 5 bases from J, leaving 14 bases between. CDR3 amino acids: CASSQAWQAAYGYTF. The CDR3 DNA is TGCGCCAGCAGCCAAGCGTGGCAGGCCGCTTATGGCTACACCTTC.

This clone was observed a single time. The J gene is TRBJ1-2, the V gene TRBV28; D remains unclear. The germline gives CDR1 MDHEN, CDR2 SYDVKM. The CDR3 totals 12 residues. V was pared by 2 bases and J by 14 bases, with 15 bases between. This chain's CDR3 is CASSLLAGPQTF. DNA of the CDR3: TGTGCCAGCAGTTTACTAGCGGGTCCTCAGACCTTC.

This chain uses TRBV7-3 with TRBJ1-6; TRBD1 is a possible D gene (6 bases). The CDR3 sequence is 15 residues long. Trimming took off 2 bases at V and 8 bases at J, with 13 bases between the two ends. From germline, CDR1 is SGHTA and CDR2 FQGTGA. Here the CDR3 reads CASSLGGASDSPLHF. In nucleotides, the CDR3 is TGTGCCAGCAGCTTAGGGGGGGCAAGTGATTCACCCCTCCACTTT.

The rearrangement uses TRBV4-2 and TRBJ2-6, with 9 bases lining up with TRBD1. The V and J ends lost 4 bases and 0 bases, in that order; junction bases with no gene match: 4. The germline V gene encodes CDR1 LGHNA and CDR2 YNFKEQ. This CDR3 comprises 17 residues. The CDR3 loop reads CASSLRQGDSGANVLTF. CDR3 nucleotide sequence: TGTGCCAGCAGCCTAAGACAGGGGGACTCTGGGGCCAACGTCCTGACTTTC.

The chain is built from TRBV19 and TRBJ2-2; D is ambiguous. CDR1 is LNHDA, CDR2 SQIVND, per germline (reference sequence). The CDR3 covers 12 residues. The V end lost 7 bases, the J end lost 8 bases, and 11 bases lay between the germline ends. Written as DNA, the CDR3 is TGTGCCAGTATGTCCATCCGGGGGGAGCTGTTTTTT. This sequence encodes CASMSIRGELFF. The full variable domain, in which reference TRBV19 and TRBJ2-2 provide the parts outside the CDR3, is DGGITQSPKYLFRKEGQNVTLSCEQNLNHDAMYWYRQDPGQGLRLIYYSQIVNDFQKGDIAEGYSVSREKKESFPLTVTSAQKNPTAFYLCASMSIRGELFFGEGSRLTVL.

The J gene is TRBJ2-7, the V gene TRBV5-6, with a weak D call TRBD2 (6 bases). The CDR3 has 16 amino acids. V lost 3 bases and J lost 4, with 20 bases in between. Germline assignment: CDR1 SGHDT and CDR2 YYEEEE. Here the CDR3 reads CASSSPGVMQNYEQYF. The CDR3 bases are TGTGCCAGCAGCTCCCCGGGAGTAATGCAGAATTACGAGCAGTACTTC.

V and J are TRBV5-1 and TRBJ1-2, with 10 bases aligning to TRBD1. V lost 4 bases, J lost 6 bases, and 6 bases stayed unmatched. Looked up from germline, CDR1 is SGHRS and CDR2 is YFSETQ. The CDR3 extends over 14 amino acids. This CDR3 is CASSRDRGPNGYTF. The CDR3 DNA follows: TGCGCCAGCAGCCGCGACAGGGGGCCCAATGGCTACACCTTC.

The CDR3 nucleotides read TGTGCCAGTAGTATCCCTGGACTCCAAGAGACCCAGTACTTC. Protein product: CASSIPGLQETQYF. The genes are TRBV19 and TRBJ2-5, with D perhaps matching TRBD2 (5 bases). Germline CDR1 LNHDA, CDR2 SQIVND (reference sequence). CDR3 size: 14 residues. V gave up 3 bases and J gave up 1 base, with 9 bases separating them.

The V and J genes are TRBV4-1 and TRBJ2-1; TRBD1 might be the D (7 bases). Per the germline V gene, CDR1 is MGHRA and CDR2 is YSYEKL. There are 15 residues in the CDR3. V was pared by 2 bases and J by 7 bases, with 15 bases between. The CDR3 spells CASSQLLPGGNEQFF. For the CDR3, the DNA is TGCGCCAGCAGCCAACTCCTCCCAGGGGGGAATGAGCAGTTCTTC.